A single sample is the source of the 8 T cell receptor beta chains below, sequenced in a study of T-cell memory formation after mild COVID-19. TCRdb re-called the 5' RACE reads with MiXCR, one entry per CDR3 protein. The data contain 350,000 to 500,000 distinct CDR3 sequences, approximately 18% of them seen just once; the ten biggest clones take up roughly 21%. Sequenced sample: PBMCs or a T cell subset sorted from them (not recorded which). These receptors were obtained from a man younger than 35 who had mild COVID-19 (a few samples of this study predate the infection). Cell type and time point are not known.

The gene calls are TRBV6-2 or TRBV6-3 and TRBJ2-7, with 7 bases matching TRBD2. V shed 6 bases and J 4 bases; nucleotides not matched to a gene: 6. This CDR3 is built from 13 residues. Germline V CDR1 and CDR2: MNHEY, SVGEGT. The CDR3 is CASSTGGGYEQYV. The CDR3 DNA follows: TGTGCCAGCAGCACGGGGGGTGGATACGAGCAGTACGTC.

This clonotype was observed a few times. The chain combines TRBV2 with TRBJ2-2; D may correspond to TRBD1 or TRBD2 (5 bases each). CDR3 size: 13 residues. Trimming left V 10 bases short and J 1 base short, with 10 bases between. Germline CDR1 and CDR2: SNHLY and FYNNEI. The CDR3 region is CAKGTVNTGELFF. The CDR3 bases are TGTGCCAAAGGGACGGTGAACACCGGGGAGCTGTTTTTT.

This clonotype was seen ten or more times. V is TRBV18 and J is TRBJ2-3; 10 bases align to TRBD2. V trimming: 3 bases; J trimming: 0 bases; junction bases outside the gene matches: 3. The CDR3 is 16 amino acids. Germline V gene sequence: CDR1 KGHSH, CDR2 LQKENI. CDR3 residues: CASSPGLAASTDTQYF. CDR3 in DNA: TGTGCCAGCTCACCCGGACTAGCGGCTAGCACAGATACGCAGTATTTT. The full variable domain, with the rest looked up from reference TRBV18 and TRBJ2-3, is NAGVMQNPRHLVRRRGQEARLRCSPMKGHSHVYWYRQLPEEGLKFMVYLQKENIIDESGMPKERFSAEFPKEGPSILRIQQVVRGDSAAYFCASSPGLAASTDTQYFGPGTRLTVL.

This clonotype was observed a few times. This chain joins TRBV4-3 and TRBJ2-2, with 7 bases that match TRBD1. This CDR3 region has 15 residues. V lost 5 bases and J lost 4; bases outside the gene matches: 7. Germline lookup yields CDR1 LGHNA and CDR2 YSLEER. CDR3 DNA sequence: TGCGCCAGCAGCTTTCGACAGGGTGCCACCGGGGAGCTGTTTTTT. It encodes CASSFRQGATGELFF.

V is TRBV7-2 and J is TRBJ1-1, with D uncertain. CDR3 length: 13 residues. Trimming took 6 bases from V and 0 from J, leaving 8 bases between them. Germline loops: CDR1 SGHTA, CDR2 FQGNSA. The DNA for the CDR3 is TGTGCCAGCAGTCAAGAGATGAACACTGAAGCTTTCTTT. It translates to CASSQEMNTEAFF.

The chain uses TRBV7-9 and TRBJ1-1; 7 nucleotides agree with TRBD1. Germline V gene data show CDR1 as SEHNR and CDR2 as FQNEAQ (reference sequence). The CDR3 is made up of 12 amino acids. The J segment lost 10 bases and the V segment lost 5 bases, leaving 7 bases of the junction unmatched. This CDR3 is CASSPQGGLAFF. CDR3 DNA: TGTGCCAGCAGCCCGCAGGGGGGCTTAGCTTTCTTT.

This clonotype was seen a few times. The V and J genes are TRBV10-2 and TRBJ2-3; 8 bases line up with TRBD2. With 0 bases clipped from V and 1 base from J, the junction kept 0 bases outside the gene matches. This CDR3 spans 15 amino acids. From germline, CDR1 is WSHSY and CDR2 SAAADI. The chain's CDR3 is CASSESSGGTDTQYF. The CDR3, as DNA: TGCGCCAGCAGTGAGTCTAGCGGGGGCACAGATACGCAGTATTTT.

This rearrangement joins TRBV27 to TRBJ2-7; no reliable D call. The germline V gene has CDR1 MNHEY and CDR2 SMNVEV (reference sequence). This CDR3 contains 13 residues. V lost 5 bases to trimming and J lost 0 bases, with 8 bases between them. The chain's CDR3 is CASSAIPSYEQYF. The DNA for the CDR3 is TGTGCCAGCAGTGCTATACCCTCCTACGAGCAGTACTTC.